These T cell receptor beta chains were read from a single sample in a study of blood T cell repertoires in COVID-19. Assay: immunoSEQ multiplex PCR; the TCRdb copy retains only in-frame clones and omits some. The sample has some 120,000 clones; 81% are singletons. Specimen: peripheral blood. The origin of the receptors is a human donor in a cohort sampled during active COVID-19. CDR3s include the opening cysteine and the closing phenylalanine or tryptophan. The order of the fields is V gene, CDR3 length, J gene, D gene, clone size, CDR3 protein, CDR3 DNA. A D gene is named only where the DNA matches it firmly. For some rows the clone size is stated as once, few or many, or as a class when expanded; others skip it.

v_call: TRBV5-1; cdr3_length: 16; j_call: TRBJ2-5; d_call: TRBD2; clone_size: once; cdr3_aa: CASISGGTMYQETQYF; cdr3_nt: TGCGCCAGCATCTCCGGGGGGACGATGTACCAAGAGACCCAGTACTTC
v_call: TRBV11-2; cdr3_length: 13; j_call: TRBJ1-5; d_call: -; clone_size: -; cdr3_aa: CASSQTVNQPQHF; cdr3_nt: TGTGCCAGCAGCCAAACAGTCAATCAGCCCCAGCATTTT
v_call: TRBV7-9; cdr3_length: 14; j_call: TRBJ1-1; d_call: -; clone_size: -; cdr3_aa: CASSLEGRGPEAFF; cdr3_nt: TGTGCCAGCAGCTTAGAGGGGCGAGGCCCTGAAGCTTTCTTT
v_call: TRBV7-3; cdr3_length: 13; j_call: TRBJ1-1; d_call: TRBD1; clone_size: -; cdr3_aa: CASSQGAGTEAFF; cdr3_nt: TGTGCCAGCAGTCAGGGGGCGGGCACTGAAGCTTTCTTT
v_call: TRBV9; cdr3_length: 14; j_call: TRBJ2-7; d_call: -; clone_size: -; cdr3_aa: CASSVEGSSYEQYF; cdr3_nt: TGTGCCAGCAGCGTAGAAGGGAGCTCCTACGAGCAGTACTTC
v_call: TRBV6-5; cdr3_length: 14; j_call: TRBJ2-1; d_call: TRBD1; clone_size: -; cdr3_aa: CASRGAGGDNEQFF; cdr3_nt: TGTGCCAGCAGGGGGGCAGGGGGTGACAATGAGCAGTTCTTC
v_call: TRBV6-6; cdr3_length: 15; j_call: TRBJ2-7; d_call: -; clone_size: -; cdr3_aa: CASSYLDGGTGEQYF; cdr3_nt: TGTGCCAGCAGTTACTTAGACGGGGGGACAGGCGAGCAGTACTTC
v_call: TRBV19; cdr3_length: 15; j_call: TRBJ2-7; d_call: TRBD1; clone_size: -; cdr3_aa: CASSVGTEYRYEQYF; cdr3_nt: TGTGCCAGTAGTGTCGGGACAGAGTACCGCTACGAGCAGTACTTC
v_call: TRBV12-3/TRBV12-4; cdr3_length: 12; j_call: TRBJ1-1; d_call: -; clone_size: once; cdr3_aa: CASRSSSTEAFF; cdr3_nt: TGTGCCAGCAGATCGAGTAGTACTGAAGCTTTCTTT
v_call: TRBV5-6; cdr3_length: 14; j_call: TRBJ2-3; d_call: -; clone_size: -; cdr3_aa: CASSPRPGTDTQYF; cdr3_nt: TGTGCCAGCTCCCCCAGACCGGGGACAGATACGCAGTATTTT
v_call: TRBV3-1/TRBV3-2; cdr3_length: 17; j_call: TRBJ2-7; d_call: -; clone_size: -; cdr3_aa: CASSLRARPGRRHEQYF; cdr3_nt: TGTGCCAGCAGCCTCCGAGCCCGGCCGGGGAGAAGGCACGAGCAGTACTTC
v_call: TRBV7-2; cdr3_length: 19; j_call: TRBJ1-5; d_call: -; clone_size: few; cdr3_aa: CASSSWGVLQGGSNQPQHF; cdr3_nt: TGTGCCAGCAGCTCGTGGGGCGTGTTGCAGGGTGGGAGCAATCAGCCCCAGCATTTT
v_call: TRBV9; cdr3_length: 15; j_call: TRBJ2-7; d_call: -; clone_size: -; cdr3_aa: CASSVGKDTRGEQYF; cdr3_nt: TGTGCCAGCAGCGTAGGAAAGGACACCCGCGGCGAGCAGTACTTC
v_call: TRBV5-5; cdr3_length: 14; j_call: TRBJ1-6; d_call: -; clone_size: -; cdr3_aa: CASSLLGAYSPLHF; cdr3_nt: TGTGCCAGCAGCCTGCTTGGGGCGTATTCACCCCTCCACTTT
v_call: TRBV7-6; cdr3_length: 15; j_call: TRBJ2-7; d_call: TRBD2; clone_size: few; cdr3_aa: CASSRLAGENYEQYF; cdr3_nt: TGTGCCAGCAGCAGACTAGCGGGGGAGAACTACGAGCAGTACTTC
v_call: TRBV11-3; cdr3_length: 15; j_call: TRBJ2-7; d_call: -; clone_size: -; cdr3_aa: CASSLGAVGVDEQYF; cdr3_nt: TGTGCCAGCAGCTTAGGGGCCGTAGGCGTCGACGAGCAGTACTTC
v_call: TRBV5-1; cdr3_length: 15; j_call: TRBJ2-7; d_call: -; clone_size: -; cdr3_aa: CASSRGVAAEYEQYF; cdr3_nt: TGCGCCAGCAGCCGCGGAGTCGCGGCCGAGTACGAGCAGTACTTC
v_call: TRBV6-5; cdr3_length: 16; j_call: TRBJ1-1; d_call: -; clone_size: -; cdr3_aa: CASSYTARGGLTEAFF; cdr3_nt: TGTGCCAGCAGTTACACTGCGCGAGGGGGTCTCACTGAAGCTTTCTTT
v_call: TRBV5-1; cdr3_length: 16; j_call: TRBJ1-2; d_call: -; clone_size: -; cdr3_aa: CASSPTPGRADYGYTF; cdr3_nt: TGCGCCAGCAGCCCGACCCCCGGGAGGGCAGACTATGGCTACACCTTC
v_call: TRBV5-5; cdr3_length: 14; j_call: TRBJ1-1; d_call: TRBD1; clone_size: -; cdr3_aa: CASSYPDRASEAFF; cdr3_nt: TGTGCCAGCAGCTACCCAGACAGGGCCAGCGAAGCTTTCTTT
v_call: TRBV5-6; cdr3_length: 17; j_call: TRBJ2-6; d_call: TRBD1; clone_size: -; cdr3_aa: CASSLGQGPSGANVLTF; cdr3_nt: TGTGCCAGCAGCTTGGGACAGGGACCCTCTGGGGCCAACGTCCTGACTTTC
v_call: TRBV19; cdr3_length: 17; j_call: TRBJ1-5; d_call: -; clone_size: once; cdr3_aa: CASSIVGGVWGNQPQHF; cdr3_nt: TGTGCCAGTAGTATTGTCGGCGGGGTCTGGGGCAATCAGCCCCAGCATTTT
v_call: TRBV7-9; cdr3_length: 14; j_call: TRBJ2-6; d_call: -; clone_size: -; cdr3_aa: CASRVGSGANVLTF; cdr3_nt: TGTGCCAGCAGGGTCGGCTCTGGGGCCAACGTCCTGACTTTC
v_call: TRBV11-3; cdr3_length: 17; j_call: TRBJ2-3; d_call: -; clone_size: -; cdr3_aa: CASSFSPSTAGTDTQYF; cdr3_nt: TGTGCCAGCAGCTTTTCCCCTAGCACGGCGGGCACAGATACGCAGTATTTT
v_call: TRBV7-9; cdr3_length: 15; j_call: TRBJ2-3; d_call: -; clone_size: large; cdr3_aa: CASSVTGTPLDTQYF; cdr3_nt: TGTGCCAGCAGCGTCACCGGGACTCCATTAGATACGCAGTATTTT
v_call: TRBV5-4; cdr3_length: 15; j_call: TRBJ2-5; d_call: TRBD1; clone_size: few; cdr3_aa: CASSLGDRGTETQYF; cdr3_nt: TGTGCCAGCAGCTTGGGGGACAGGGGGACAGAGACCCAGTACTTC
v_call: TRBV6-5; cdr3_length: 15; j_call: TRBJ1-2; d_call: TRBD1; clone_size: -; cdr3_aa: CASSTGTGEGYGYTF; cdr3_nt: TGTGCCAGCAGTACAGGGACAGGGGAGGGCTATGGCTACACCTTC
v_call: TRBV27; cdr3_length: 12; j_call: TRBJ1-2; d_call: -; clone_size: -; cdr3_aa: CASSQGFSGYTF; cdr3_nt: TGTGCCAGCAGTCAGGGGTTTAGTGGCTACACCTTC
v_call: TRBV20-1; cdr3_length: 11; j_call: TRBJ1-1; d_call: -; clone_size: -; cdr3_aa: CSARVEKEAFF; cdr3_nt: TGCAGTGCTAGAGTCGAGAAAGAAGCTTTCTTT
v_call: TRBV5-5; cdr3_length: 17; j_call: TRBJ1-3; d_call: TRBD1; clone_size: -; cdr3_aa: CASSDRDRLSSGNTIYF; cdr3_nt: TGTGCCAGCAGCGACCGGGACAGGTTAAGCTCTGGAAACACCATATATTTT
v_call: TRBV19; cdr3_length: 13; j_call: TRBJ1-2; d_call: TRBD1; clone_size: -; cdr3_aa: CASSRGDLYGYTF; cdr3_nt: TGTGCCAGTAGCAGGGGGGACCTCTATGGCTACACCTTC
v_call: TRBV14; cdr3_length: 16; j_call: TRBJ2-2; d_call: -; clone_size: -; cdr3_aa: CASSQGRAGLTGELFF; cdr3_nt: TGTGCCAGCAGCCAAGGCAGGGCAGGGTTGACCGGGGAGCTGTTTTTT
v_call: TRBV19; cdr3_length: 12; j_call: TRBJ1-1; d_call: TRBD1; clone_size: -; cdr3_aa: CASSRTGTEAFF; cdr3_nt: TGTGCCAGTAGTAGGACAGGGACTGAAGCTTTCTTT
v_call: TRBV6-2/TRBV6-3; cdr3_length: 15; j_call: TRBJ2-2; d_call: TRBD1; clone_size: -; cdr3_aa: CASSPRDRHTGELFF; cdr3_nt: TGTGCCAGCAGCCCCCGGGACAGGCACACCGGGGAGCTGTTTTTT
v_call: TRBV7-2; cdr3_length: 14; j_call: TRBJ2-7; d_call: -; clone_size: -; cdr3_aa: CASSLDSRTYEQYF; cdr3_nt: TGTGCCAGCAGCTTGGACAGCAGGACTTACGAGCAGTACTTC
v_call: TRBV6-5; cdr3_length: 16; j_call: TRBJ1-2; d_call: TRBD1; clone_size: -; cdr3_aa: CASSYSGQGVVYGYTF; cdr3_nt: TGTGCCAGCAGTTACTCTGGACAGGGAGTTGTCTATGGCTACACCTTC
v_call: TRBV7-9; cdr3_length: 11; j_call: TRBJ1-1; d_call: -; clone_size: few; cdr3_aa: CASQENTEAFF; cdr3_nt: TGTGCCAGCCAGGAAAACACTGAAGCTTTCTTT
v_call: TRBV6-5; cdr3_length: 14; j_call: TRBJ1-3; d_call: -; clone_size: -; cdr3_aa: CASSSGRSGNTIYF; cdr3_nt: TGTGCCAGCAGTTCGGGAAGGTCTGGAAACACCATATATTTT
v_call: TRBV7-3; cdr3_length: 14; j_call: TRBJ2-7; d_call: TRBD2; clone_size: few; cdr3_aa: CASSSYSGPYEQYF; cdr3_nt: TGTGCCAGCAGCTCGTATAGCGGGCCCTACGAGCAGTACTTC
v_call: TRBV19; cdr3_length: 15; j_call: TRBJ2-1; d_call: TRBD1; clone_size: -; cdr3_aa: CASSILTGGSDEQFF; cdr3_nt: TGTGCCAGTAGTATACTGACAGGGGGGTCTGATGAGCAGTTCTTC
v_call: TRBV6-2/TRBV6-3; cdr3_length: 16; j_call: TRBJ2-6; d_call: -; clone_size: -; cdr3_aa: CASSYRVSSGANVLTF; cdr3_nt: TGTGCCAGCAGTTACCGGGTTTCCTCTGGGGCCAACGTCCTGACTTTC
v_call: TRBV7-2; cdr3_length: 18; j_call: TRBJ1-4; d_call: -; clone_size: -; cdr3_aa: CASSLRPLQGRANEKLFF; cdr3_nt: TGTGCCAGCAGCTTAAGACCCCTACAGGGACGGGCTAATGAAAAACTGTTTTTT
v_call: TRBV20-1; cdr3_length: 12; j_call: TRBJ2-7; d_call: -; clone_size: -; cdr3_aa: CSASGTVYEQYF; cdr3_nt: TGCAGTGCTAGTGGTACGGTCTACGAGCAGTACTTC
v_call: TRBV29-1; cdr3_length: 14; j_call: TRBJ1-5; d_call: TRBD1; clone_size: -; cdr3_aa: CSATGTGSGQPQHF; cdr3_nt: TGCAGCGCCACGGGGACAGGATCAGGCCAGCCCCAGCATTTT
v_call: TRBV12-3/TRBV12-4; cdr3_length: 13; j_call: TRBJ2-3; d_call: TRBD1; clone_size: -; cdr3_aa: CASRGQGPDTQYF; cdr3_nt: TGTGCCAGCAGGGGACAGGGGCCAGATACGCAGTATTTT
v_call: TRBV5-6; cdr3_length: 17; j_call: TRBJ1-6; d_call: -; clone_size: -; cdr3_aa: CASSTKGAGVDNSPLHF; cdr3_nt: TGTGCCAGCAGCACCAAAGGGGCGGGGGTTGATAATTCACCCCTCCACTTT
v_call: TRBV7-9; cdr3_length: 16; j_call: TRBJ2-5; d_call: -; clone_size: -; cdr3_aa: CASSLAGAGARETQYF; cdr3_nt: TGTGCCAGCAGCTTAGCGGGGGCGGGGGCGCGAGAGACCCAGTACTTC
v_call: TRBV2; cdr3_length: 15; j_call: TRBJ2-7; d_call: TRBD1; clone_size: -; cdr3_aa: CASRTGTGFTYEQYF; cdr3_nt: TGTGCCAGCAGAACCGGGACAGGGTTTACCTACGAGCAGTACTTC
v_call: TRBV27; cdr3_length: 13; j_call: TRBJ1-2; d_call: -; clone_size: -; cdr3_aa: CASSLGRFVGYTF; cdr3_nt: TGTGCCAGCAGTTTGGGCAGGTTTGTCGGCTACACCTTC
v_call: TRBV29-1; cdr3_length: 14; j_call: TRBJ2-7; d_call: TRBD1; clone_size: -; cdr3_aa: CSVEIGQGPYEQYF; cdr3_nt: TGCAGCGTTGAAATTGGACAGGGCCCCTACGAGCAGTACTTC
v_call: TRBV7-9; cdr3_length: 15; j_call: TRBJ1-1; d_call: TRBD1; clone_size: -; cdr3_aa: CASRGAGGANTEAFF; cdr3_nt: TGTGCCAGCAGGGGGGCAGGGGGCGCGAACACTGAAGCTTTCTTT
v_call: TRBV19; cdr3_length: 16; j_call: TRBJ2-5; d_call: TRBD2; clone_size: -; cdr3_aa: CASSLRTSGVPETQYF; cdr3_nt: TGTGCCAGTAGTCTGAGGACTAGCGGGGTCCCAGAGACCCAGTACTTC
v_call: TRBV5-4; cdr3_length: 16; j_call: TRBJ2-7; d_call: TRBD2; clone_size: -; cdr3_aa: CASSLGAREGSGEQYF; cdr3_nt: TGTGCCAGCAGCTTGGGTGCTCGGGAGGGGTCGGGAGAGCAGTACTTC
v_call: TRBV5-5; cdr3_length: 15; j_call: TRBJ1-1; d_call: -; clone_size: -; cdr3_aa: CASSTSGTQNTEAFF; cdr3_nt: TGTGCCAGCAGTACTTCCGGGACTCAGAACACTGAAGCTTTCTTT
v_call: TRBV3-1/TRBV3-2; cdr3_length: 16; j_call: TRBJ1-5; d_call: TRBD1; clone_size: -; cdr3_aa: CASSQDVQGVNQPQHF; cdr3_nt: TGTGCCAGCAGCCAAGACGTACAGGGGGTCAATCAGCCCCAGCATTTT